The 17 T cell receptor beta chains given below trace back to one sample, sequenced in a study of T cell changes during pregnancy in multiple sclerosis. Profiling relied on immunoSEQ multiplex PCR, and the TCRdb table lists in-frame clones only, not all of them. Of tens of thousands of clones listed, approximately 92% are singletons. The sample here was CD4+ T cells from peripheral blood mononuclear cells, taken in the third trimester of pregnancy. All receptors derive from a female donor with multiple sclerosis, enrolled in a pregnancy study.

The chain uses TRBV29-1 and TRBJ1-1; no firm D call. The germline gives CDR1 SQVTM, CDR2 ANQGSEA. Trimming shortened V by 2 bases and J by 1 base, and 5 bases separated the two germline ends. The CDR3 is 12 residues long. For the CDR3, the DNA is TGCAGCGTTGAATCGGGGAACACTGAAGCTTTCTTT. This translates into CSVESGNTEAFF.

The chain employs TRBV29-1 and TRBJ1-2, with 7 bases identical to TRBD1. CDR3 length: 14 amino acids. V dropped 7 bases and J dropped 1; count of bases not matched to a gene: 9. CDR1 is SQVTM, CDR2 ANQGSEA, per germline. The CDR3 DNA reads as TGCAGCGCCGCCCAGGGACAGAATAACTATGGCTACACCTTC. Protein sequence: CSAAQGQNNYGYTF.

The genes are TRBV5-3 and TRBJ1-4; unclear D gene. TRBV5-3 is an ORF, and what it does is uncertain. This CDR3 comprises 12 residues. The CDR3 protein is CDKRSGREKLFF. The DNA for the CDR3 is TGTGACAAACGGAGCGGGAGAGAAAAACTGTTTTTT.

CDR3 amino acids: CASSLGRGAGQETQYF. The CDR3 DNA sequence: TGTGCCAGCAGCTTAGGGCGGGGGGCAGGACAAGAGACCCAGTACTTC. The chain recombines TRBV7-9 with TRBJ2-5, with 8 bases lining up with TRBD2. Germline V gene sequence: CDR1 SEHNR, CDR2 FQNEAQ (reference sequence). The CDR3 loop spans 16 amino acids. Trimming took 1 base from V and 2 from J; bases not matched to a gene: 6.

The V gene is TRBV6-1, the J gene TRBJ1-6, with unresolved D. Per germline, CDR1 MNHNS and CDR2 SASEGT. CDR3 size: 14 residues. Deletions cut 4 bases from V and 9 bases from J, with 13 bases between. The CDR3 loop is CASSGVSLPSPLHF. CDR3 DNA: TGTGCCAGCAGTGGTGTCAGTCTCCCTTCACCCCTCCACTTT.

In its sample, this clone was seen once. The chain couples TRBV18 to TRBJ2-7; 9 bases are shared with TRBD1. The V gene end was trimmed by 3 bases and the J gene end by 2 bases; junction bases not matched to a gene: 2. CDR1 KGHSH and CDR2 LQKENI come from the germline V gene. The CDR3 runs to 14 residues. The CDR3 coding sequence is TGTGCCAGCTCACCCCGACAGGGGGCCTACGAGCAGTACTTC. It codes for CASSPRQGAYEQYF.

The rearrangement links TRBV6-1 to TRBJ2-7; TRBD1 aligns across 7 bases. J gave up 3 bases and V 6 bases, and 8 bases lay outside the gene matches. Germline assignment: CDR1 MNHNS and CDR2 SASEGT. The CDR3 is made up of 14 amino acids. The DNA for the CDR3 is TGTGCCAGCAGCCCAAGACAGGGAAGCTACGAGCAGTACTTC. Its translation: CASSPRQGSYEQYF.

V and J are TRBV7-2 and TRBJ1-5; maybe TRBD1 (6 bases). Per the germline V gene, CDR1 is SGHTA and CDR2 is FQGNSA. This CDR3 has 14 amino acids. V lost 3 bases and J 7 bases, leaving 13 bases between the germline ends. This CDR3 reads CASSFAGEGQPQHF. CDR3 sequence (DNA): TGTGCCAGCAGCTTTGCAGGGGAGGGCCAGCCCCAGCATTTT.

The chain has TRBV4-3 and TRBJ2-5; 13 bases are shared with TRBD2. The ends lost 6 bases at V and 1 base at J; junction bases unmatched: 2. CDR1 LGHNA and CDR2 YSLEER come from the germline V gene. The CDR3 contains 15 residues. DNA of the CDR3: TGCGCCAGCAGGGGACTAGCGGGGCGCCAAGAGACCCAGTACTTC. Its protein is CASRGLAGRQETQYF.

The genes are TRBV11-3 and TRBJ2-2; perhaps TRBD1 as D (6 bases). This CDR3 spans 14 amino acids. Trimming took off 4 bases at V and 1 base at J, with 7 bases between the two ends. CDR1 is SGHNT, CDR2 YENEEA, per germline. CDR3: CASSSTGNTGELFF. The CDR3 region has the DNA TGTGCCAGCAGCTCGACAGGGAACACCGGGGAGCTGTTTTTT. The complete variable domain, with remaining parts taken from reference TRBV11-3 and TRBJ2-2, reads EAGVVQSPRYKIIEKKQPVAFWCNPISGHNTLYWYLQNLGQGPELLIRYENEEAVDDSQLPKDRFSAERLKGVDSTLKIQPAELGDSAVYLCASSSTGNTGELFFGEGSRLTVL.

J is TRBJ1-2 and V is TRBV9; no clear D. Trimming left V 0 bases short and J 8 bases short, with 11 bases between. The germline V gene encodes CDR1 SGDLS and CDR2 YYNGEE. CDR3 length equals 13 residues. This CDR3 is CASSVGVSGGYTF. The CDR3 coding sequence is TGTGCCAGCAGCGTAGGAGTAAGCGGGGGCTACACCTTC.

V is TRBV2 and J is TRBJ2-5; 9 positions agree with TRBD1. V shed 10 bases and J 5 bases; nucleotides not matched to a gene: 8. The CDR3 is made up of 13 amino acids. From germline, CDR1 is SNHLY and CDR2 FYNNEI. CDR3 amino acids: CAISSGTGETQYF. CDR3 coding DNA: TGTGCCATCTCTTCCGGGACAGGGGAGACCCAGTACTTC.

The J gene is TRBJ1-2, the V gene TRBV7-2, with a weak D call TRBD1 (5 bases). From germline, CDR1 is SGHTA and CDR2 FQGNSA. Trimming removed 1 base from V and 4 bases from J, with 19 bases in between. The length of the CDR3 is 17 residues. CDR3 sequence (DNA): TGTGCCAGCAGCTTAGAGGGGAACCGACAGCCAATCTATGGCTACACCTTC. It encodes CASSLEGNRQPIYGYTF.

The genes are TRBV7-2 and TRBJ1-2; the D gene is possibly TRBD1 (5 bases). Germline CDR1 is SGHTA and CDR2 is FQGNSA. The V and J ends lost 5 bases and 4 bases respectively, with 20 bases between them. The length of the CDR3 is 16 residues. The CDR3: CASSPSRYRNLYGYTF. The CDR3 bases are TGTGCCAGCAGCCCGTCTAGATACAGGAACCTCTATGGCTACACCTTC.

J is TRBJ1-2 and V is TRBV2, with TRBD1 identical over 7 bases. Germline-derived CDR1 and CDR2 are SNHLY and FYNNEI. The CDR3 extends over 13 amino acids. J was trimmed by 4 bases and V by 6 bases; bases with no gene match: 5. Here the CDR3 DNA reads TGTGCCAGCAGAGTCACAGGGGCCTATGGCTACACCTTC. Protein: CASRVTGAYGYTF. The variable domain in full, completed from reference TRBV2 and TRBJ1-2, reads EPEVTQTPSHQVTQMGQEVILRCVPISNHLYFYWYRQILGQKVEFLVSFYNNEISEKSEIFDDQFSVERPDGSNFTLKIRSTKLEDSAMYFCASRVTGAYGYTFGSGTRLTVV.

This rearrangement joins TRBV7-3 to TRBJ2-3; 8 nucleotides align to TRBD2. Losses at the gene ends were 3 bases for V and 1 base for J; bases not matched to a gene: 3. This CDR3 is built from 15 residues. The germline gives CDR1 SGHTA, CDR2 FQGTGA. The CDR3 loop reads CASSFGGGRTDTQYF. The CDR3 DNA reads TGTGCCAGCAGCTTTGGCGGGGGGCGCACAGATACGCAGTATTTT. The whole variable domain, remainder taken from reference TRBV7-3 and TRBJ2-3, is GAGVSQTPSNKVTEKGKYVELRCDPISGHTALYWYRQSLGQGPEFLIYFQGTGAADDSGLPNDRFFAVRPEGSVSTLKIQRTERGDSAVYLCASSFGGGRTDTQYFGPGTRLTVL.

The gene calls are TRBV5-1 and TRBJ2-4, with 7 nucleotides matching TRBD1. CDR3 length: 15 residues. The germline V gene encodes CDR1 SGHRS and CDR2 YFSETQ. V shed 3 bases, J shed 2 bases, and the junction held 5 bases outside the gene matches. CDR3 region: CASSYRGEPKNIQYF. The CDR3 region has the DNA TGCGCCAGCAGCTACAGGGGAGAACCCAAAAACATTCAGTACTTC.